These T cell receptor beta chains were read from a single sample in a study of control samples from healthy donors and cancer patients. Sequencing used immunoSEQ multiplex PCR; TCRdb keeps in-frame clones, though not all of them. The table lists 100,000 to 150,000 clones, about 92% of them singletons. Sequenced input: PBMCs. The source of these receptors is an elderly man with head and neck cancer. CDR3s include the opening cysteine and the closing phenylalanine or tryptophan. The D gene is left open where the match is weak. Not all rows give a size; the values are once, few, many and, for expanded clones, a class.

clone size: NA
D gene: NA
V gene: TRBV11-2
J gene: TRBJ2-5
CDR3 DNA: TGTGCCAGCAGCCCCCAGACAGTTCAAGAGACCCAGTACTTC
CDR3 protein: CASSPQTVQETQYF

clone size: NA
D gene: TRBD1
V gene: TRBV6-2/TRBV6-3
J gene: TRBJ1-5
CDR3 DNA: TGTGCCAGCAGTTCCCTCCGGGACAGGGTTTGGCAGCCCCAGCATTTT
CDR3 protein: CASSSLRDRVWQPQHF

clone size: NA
D gene: TRBD2
V gene: TRBV5-4
J gene: TRBJ2-1
CDR3 DNA: TGTGCCAGCAGCTCACGGGAAACTAGCGGGGGAGGCACCTACAATGAGCAGTTCTTC
CDR3 protein: CASSSRETSGGGTYNEQFF

clone size: NA
D gene: NA
V gene: TRBV11-2
J gene: TRBJ1-1
CDR3 DNA: TGTGCCAGCAGCGCACCCTCTGGCCTCGTATACGGCACTGAAGCTTTCTTT
CDR3 protein: CASSAPSGLVYGTEAFF

clone size: NA
D gene: NA
V gene: TRBV7-6
J gene: TRBJ2-3
CDR3 DNA: TGTGCCAGCAGCTTAGCCGGGGGGCTAGCAGATACGCAGTATTTT
CDR3 protein: CASSLAGGLADTQYF

clone size: few
D gene: TRBD2
V gene: TRBV7-2
J gene: TRBJ2-7
CDR3 DNA: TGTGCCAGCAGCTTAGGGGGGCTAGCGGGCACCTACGAGCAGTACTTC
CDR3 protein: CASSLGGLAGTYEQYF

clone size: NA
D gene: NA
V gene: TRBV10-3
J gene: TRBJ2-7
CDR3 DNA: TGTGCCATCACCCCGGGTAACTCGGAGTCCTACGAGCAGTACTTC
CDR3 protein: CAITPGNSESYEQYF

clone size: once
D gene: NA
V gene: TRBV6-5
J gene: TRBJ1-1
CDR3 DNA: TGTGCCAGCAGTTTGTTCCCTAACACTGAAGCTTTCTTT
CDR3 protein: CASSLFPNTEAFF

clone size: once
D gene: TRBD1
V gene: TRBV7-2
J gene: TRBJ1-5
CDR3 DNA: TGTGCCAGCAGCCGGGACAGGATACGTCAGCCCCAGCATTTT
CDR3 protein: CASSRDRIRQPQHF

clone size: NA
D gene: NA
V gene: TRBV11-3
J gene: TRBJ2-1
CDR3 DNA: TGTGCCAGCAGCTTACAACCCACCAATGAGCAGTTCTTC
CDR3 protein: CASSLQPTNEQFF

clone size: NA
D gene: NA
V gene: TRBV30
J gene: TRBJ2-7
CDR3 DNA: TGTGCCTGGAGTGGAAGTTCCCACGAGCAGTACTTC
CDR3 protein: CAWSGSSHEQYF

clone size: NA
D gene: NA
V gene: TRBV28
J gene: TRBJ1-2
CDR3 DNA: TGTGCCAGCACCCTGAAGACGTACTATGGCTACACCTTC
CDR3 protein: CASTLKTYYGYTF

clone size: NA
D gene: TRBD1
V gene: TRBV7-9
J gene: TRBJ2-7
CDR3 DNA: TGTGCCAGCAGCGATAGTCCTATCGGGACAGGGTGGCACGAGCAGTACTTC
CDR3 protein: CASSDSPIGTGWHEQYF

clone size: once
D gene: TRBD1
V gene: TRBV5-1
J gene: TRBJ2-7
CDR3 DNA: TGCGCCAGCAGCCCGTCGACAGGGGGGGCCGAGCAGTACTTC
CDR3 protein: CASSPSTGGAEQYF

clone size: NA
D gene: NA
V gene: TRBV11-2
J gene: TRBJ1-2
CDR3 DNA: TGTGCCAGCAGCCCTGGGGGTTCTCTCGGCTACACCTTC
CDR3 protein: CASSPGGSLGYTF

clone size: NA
D gene: TRBD1
V gene: TRBV5-1
J gene: TRBJ1-1
CDR3 DNA: TGCGCCAGCAGCTTGGGGGACAGTACCAGCCTGAACACTGAAGCTTTCTTT
CDR3 protein: CASSLGDSTSLNTEAFF

clone size: NA
D gene: TRBD2
V gene: TRBV6-5
J gene: TRBJ2-3
CDR3 DNA: TGTGCCAGCAGACCTAGCGGGGGGGGCCATGATACGCAGTATTTT
CDR3 protein: CASRPSGGGHDTQYF

clone size: NA
D gene: NA
V gene: TRBV5-1
J gene: TRBJ2-7
CDR3 DNA: TGCGCCAGCAGCTTGGGGGGCGTCCACGAGCAGTACTTC
CDR3 protein: CASSLGGVHEQYF

clone size: NA
D gene: NA
V gene: TRBV10-1
J gene: TRBJ2-7
CDR3 DNA: TGCGCCAGCAGTGACGTCGGCTACGAGCAGTACTTC
CDR3 protein: CASSDVGYEQYF

clone size: few
D gene: TRBD1
V gene: TRBV11-3
J gene: TRBJ1-1
CDR3 DNA: TGTGCCAGCAGCTTATCGACAGGGAAGGAAGCTTTCTTT
CDR3 protein: CASSLSTGKEAFF

clone size: NA
D gene: NA
V gene: TRBV5-6
J gene: TRBJ1-6
CDR3 DNA: TGTGCCAGCAGCCCTGGGACGGACTATAATTCACCCCTCCACTTT
CDR3 protein: CASSPGTDYNSPLHF

clone size: NA
D gene: NA
V gene: TRBV7-2
J gene: TRBJ1-1
CDR3 DNA: TGTGCCAGCAGTTTTGGGGGGGGCACTGAAGCTTTCTTT
CDR3 protein: CASSFGGGTEAFF

clone size: NA
D gene: NA
V gene: TRBV25-1
J gene: TRBJ1-4
CDR3 DNA: TGTGCCAGCAGTCACACGGAAAAACTGTTTTTT
CDR3 protein: CASSHTEKLFF

clone size: NA
D gene: NA
V gene: TRBV2
J gene: TRBJ2-1
CDR3 DNA: TGTGCCAGCAAAATCGGGACCTACAATGAGCAGTTCTTC
CDR3 protein: CASKIGTYNEQFF

clone size: NA
D gene: TRBD2
V gene: TRBV11-2
J gene: TRBJ2-3
CDR3 DNA: TGTGCCAGCAGCTCCTACGGGTCGGGGGGAGCTAGTGTTACGCAGTATTTT
CDR3 protein: CASSSYGSGGASVTQYF

clone size: NA
D gene: NA
V gene: TRBV25-1
J gene: TRBJ1-1
CDR3 DNA: TGTGCCAGCAGTTCCTCGGGGGGCACTGAAGCTTTCTTT
CDR3 protein: CASSSSGGTEAFF

clone size: NA
D gene: NA
V gene: TRBV29-1
J gene: TRBJ1-5
CDR3 DNA: TGCAGCGTTTTGCAGGGGATGCATCAGCCCCAGCATTTT
CDR3 protein: CSVLQGMHQPQHF

clone size: once
D gene: NA
V gene: TRBV14
J gene: TRBJ1-1
CDR3 DNA: TGTGCCAGCAGCCAAGCGGTCTCCGAAGCTTTCTTT
CDR3 protein: CASSQAVSEAFF

clone size: NA
D gene: NA
V gene: TRBV12-3/TRBV12-4
J gene: TRBJ1-5
CDR3 DNA: TGTGCCAGCAGTTTAAGGTCGGGTCAGCCCCAGCATTTT
CDR3 protein: CASSLRSGQPQHF

clone size: once
D gene: NA
V gene: TRBV27
J gene: TRBJ2-6
CDR3 DNA: TGTGCCAGCAGTTTATTTGGGACAATCCGCTCTGGGGCCAACGTCCTGACTTTC
CDR3 protein: CASSLFGTIRSGANVLTF

clone size: NA
D gene: NA
V gene: TRBV11-2
J gene: TRBJ1-1
CDR3 DNA: TGTGCCAGCAGCTTCGGGGGTGCAGCTTTCTTT
CDR3 protein: CASSFGGAAFF

clone size: NA
D gene: NA
V gene: TRBV6-5
J gene: TRBJ2-2
CDR3 DNA: TGTGCCAGCAGTTACTCGCGGAGGGAAACCGGGGAGCTGTTTTTT
CDR3 protein: CASSYSRRETGELFF

clone size: once
D gene: NA
V gene: TRBV7-2
J gene: TRBJ2-3
CDR3 DNA: TGTGCCAGCAGCTCCGGGACAACGACGCAGTATTTT
CDR3 protein: CASSSGTTTQYF

clone size: NA
D gene: TRBD1
V gene: TRBV6-5
J gene: TRBJ2-2
CDR3 DNA: TGTGCCAGCAGTTACTCGAGGGGGCGGACCGGGGAGCTGTTTTTT
CDR3 protein: CASSYSRGRTGELFF

clone size: NA
D gene: TRBD1
V gene: TRBV6-5
J gene: TRBJ2-7
CDR3 DNA: TGTGCCAGCACCACGGGACAGGGGACGAACGAGCAGTACTTC
CDR3 protein: CASTTGQGTNEQYF

clone size: NA
D gene: TRBD1
V gene: TRBV5-4
J gene: TRBJ2-3
CDR3 DNA: TGTGCCAGCAGCTTGACGGGGACAGGTACAGATACGCAGTATTTT
CDR3 protein: CASSLTGTGTDTQYF

clone size: NA
D gene: TRBD1
V gene: TRBV4-1
J gene: TRBJ2-1
CDR3 DNA: TGCGCCAGCAGCCAAGCGGGGACAGCCTTGTACAATGAGCAGTTCTTC
CDR3 protein: CASSQAGTALYNEQFF

clone size: NA
D gene: TRBD1
V gene: TRBV6-5
J gene: TRBJ1-2
CDR3 DNA: TGTGCCAGCAGTCGGGACAGGGTCTATGGCTACACCTTC
CDR3 protein: CASSRDRVYGYTF

clone size: NA
D gene: NA
V gene: TRBV6-5
J gene: TRBJ1-4
CDR3 DNA: TGTGCCAGCACTCTGGTGGCTGTAACTAATGAAAAACTGTTTTTT
CDR3 protein: CASTLVAVTNEKLFF

clone size: NA
D gene: NA
V gene: TRBV7-9
J gene: TRBJ2-1
CDR3 DNA: TGTGCCAGCAGCTTAGATGGACATTACAATGAGCAGTTCTTC
CDR3 protein: CASSLDGHYNEQFF

clone size: NA
D gene: NA
V gene: TRBV18
J gene: TRBJ2-5
CDR3 DNA: TGTGCCAGCTCACCAACCCAGGAAGAGACCCAGTACTTC
CDR3 protein: CASSPTQEETQYF

clone size: NA
D gene: NA
V gene: TRBV15
J gene: TRBJ1-2
CDR3 DNA: TGTGCCACCAGCTTAGAGGAGGGTTATAACTATGGCTACACCTTC
CDR3 protein: CATSLEEGYNYGYTF

clone size: NA
D gene: TRBD1
V gene: TRBV19
J gene: TRBJ2-7
CDR3 DNA: TGTGCCAGTAGTATAGCGGGGACAGGGGGGTACGAGCAGTACTTC
CDR3 protein: CASSIAGTGGYEQYF

clone size: NA
D gene: NA
V gene: TRBV29-1
J gene: TRBJ2-1
CDR3 DNA: TGCAGCCCCAGGGGGGCCGGGACAGCAATCAATGAGCAGTTCTTC
CDR3 protein: CSPRGAGTAINEQFF

clone size: NA
D gene: NA
V gene: TRBV19
J gene: TRBJ2-7
CDR3 DNA: TGTGCCAGTAGCCGGGACTCCTACTACGAGCAGTACTTC
CDR3 protein: CASSRDSYYEQYF

clone size: NA
D gene: NA
V gene: TRBV18
J gene: TRBJ2-7
CDR3 DNA: TGTGCCAGCTCACCCGGGGCTGGACAAAACTACGAGCAGTACTTC
CDR3 protein: CASSPGAGQNYEQYF

clone size: NA
D gene: NA
V gene: TRBV4-2
J gene: TRBJ1-4
CDR3 DNA: TGTGCCAGCAGCCTAGGGACTCAAAATGAAAAACTGTTTTTT
CDR3 protein: CASSLGTQNEKLFF

clone size: NA
D gene: TRBD1
V gene: TRBV3-1/TRBV3-2
J gene: TRBJ2-1
CDR3 DNA: TGTGCCAGCAGCCAAGGGGACAGCTCCTACAATGAGCAGTTCTTC
CDR3 protein: CASSQGDSSYNEQFF

clone size: NA
D gene: NA
V gene: TRBV15
J gene: TRBJ2-2
CDR3 DNA: TGTGCCACCAGCAGAGATAGTAGCGAGGATAACACCGGGGAGCTGTTTTTT
CDR3 protein: CATSRDSSEDNTGELFF

clone size: NA
D gene: NA
V gene: TRBV30
J gene: TRBJ2-6
CDR3 DNA: TGTGCCTACCAGATAGGAGCTGGGGCCAACGTCCTGACTTTC
CDR3 protein: CAYQIGAGANVLTF

clone size: NA
D gene: NA
V gene: TRBV5-4
J gene: TRBJ1-3
CDR3 DNA: TGTGCCAGCAGCTTGGAGGGCATCCGCTCTGGAAACACCATATATTTT
CDR3 protein: CASSLEGIRSGNTIYF

clone size: once
D gene: NA
V gene: TRBV7-9
J gene: TRBJ1-5
CDR3 DNA: TGTGCCGGACGGGGGATCGGCCCCCCCGTCTACCAGCCCCAGCATTTT
CDR3 protein: CAGRGIGPPVYQPQHF

clone size: NA
D gene: NA
V gene: TRBV12-5
J gene: TRBJ2-2
CDR3 DNA: TGTGCTAGTGGTCGGACGCCCGGGGAGCTGTTTTTT
CDR3 protein: CASGRTPGELFF

clone size: NA
D gene: TRBD2
V gene: TRBV9
J gene: TRBJ2-1
CDR3 DNA: TGTGCCAGCAGCGTGTACCTGTCGGGACTAGCGTCTAATGAGCAGTTCTTC
CDR3 protein: CASSVYLSGLASNEQFF

clone size: NA
D gene: NA
V gene: TRBV4-1
J gene: TRBJ2-7
CDR3 DNA: TGCGCCAGCAGCCAAGGAGGCAGCTCCTACGAGCAGTACTTC
CDR3 protein: CASSQGGSSYEQYF

clone size: NA
D gene: TRBD1
V gene: TRBV3-1/TRBV3-2
J gene: TRBJ1-6
CDR3 DNA: TGTGCCAGCAGCCAGACGGACAGGGGGGGGCTTAATTCACCCCTCCACTTT
CDR3 protein: CASSQTDRGGLNSPLHF